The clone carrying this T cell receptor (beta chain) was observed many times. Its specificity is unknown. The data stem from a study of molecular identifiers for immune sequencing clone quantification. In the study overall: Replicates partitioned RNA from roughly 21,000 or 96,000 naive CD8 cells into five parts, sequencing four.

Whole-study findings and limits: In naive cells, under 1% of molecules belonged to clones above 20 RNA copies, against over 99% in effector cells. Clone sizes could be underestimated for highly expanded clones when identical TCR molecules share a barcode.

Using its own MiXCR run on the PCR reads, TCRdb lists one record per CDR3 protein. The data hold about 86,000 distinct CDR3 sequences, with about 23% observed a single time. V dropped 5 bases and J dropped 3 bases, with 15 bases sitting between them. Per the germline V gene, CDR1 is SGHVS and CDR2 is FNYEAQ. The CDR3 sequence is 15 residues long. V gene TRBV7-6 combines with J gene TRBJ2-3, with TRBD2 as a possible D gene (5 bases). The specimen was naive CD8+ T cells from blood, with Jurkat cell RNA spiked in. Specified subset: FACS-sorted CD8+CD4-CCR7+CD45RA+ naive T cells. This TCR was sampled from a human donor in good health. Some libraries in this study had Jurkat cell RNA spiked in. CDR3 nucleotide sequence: TGTGCCAGCAGCCTACGTATCGAGCGGACAGATACGCAGTATTTT. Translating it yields CASSLRIERTDTQYF.